The clone carrying this T cell receptor beta chain has a single count. Its antigen is unidentified. This sample stems from a study of OX40 agonist ivuxolimab in advanced cancers. General study points: With doses of 0.1 to 3.0 mg/kg, CD4+ and CD8+ blood T cells had undergone clonal expansion by week 6. Determination of antigen specificity was not performed for the expanded peripheral T cells. More expanded clones were seen, on average, in CD8+ T cells than in CD4+.

The protocol was immunoSEQ multiplex PCR, while the TCRdb copy is restricted to in-frame clones and leaves out a portion. Of roughly 30,000 clones listed, about nine tenths are singletons. The source is an adult with an advanced solid tumor such as melanoma, head and neck, liver or kidney cancer. This specimen was CD4+ or CD8+ T cells sorted from blood, taken in a trial of the OX40 agonist ivuxolimab.

For the CDR3, the DNA is TGTGCCACCCACCCCACTAGCGGGGGGGTATCGGCCCAGTACTTC. It encodes CATHPTSGGVSAQYF. V and J are TRBV2 and TRBJ2-5; TRBD2 agrees at 13 bases. The V gene's germline CDR1 is SNHLY and CDR2 FYNNEI. This CDR3 is built from 15 residues. The V and J ends lost 10 bases and 9 bases, in that order; junction bases with no gene match: 14.